Below are 4 T cell receptor beta chains sequenced from a single sample in a study of cytotoxic CD8 clonotypes in ibrutinib-treated CLL. Repertoires were generated with immunoSEQ multiplex PCR, while TCRdb's copy carries only in-frame clones and drops some. This sample yields around 330,000 clones, of which under 70% are seen a single time; roughly 6% belongs to the top ten. Sequenced here: PBMCs, sampled after 36 months of ibrutinib treatment. The receptors originated from a human donor with chronic lymphocytic leukemia.

The V gene is TRBV4-3, the J gene TRBJ2-3; D possibly corresponds to TRBD2 (6 bases). The CDR3 spans 17 residues. V dropped 0 bases and J dropped 2 bases, with 15 bases sitting between them. Germline V gene data show CDR1 as LGHNA and CDR2 as YSLEER. CDR3 sequence reads: CASSQDRGGEITDTQYF. The CDR3 DNA is TGCGCCAGCAGCCAAGATCGGGGCGGGGAGATCACAGATACGCAGTATTTT.

The V call is TRBV9, the J call TRBJ2-4; D is unclear. Trimming took off 4 bases at V and 7 bases at J, with 18 bases between the two ends. Germline CDR1 and CDR2: SGDLS and YYNGEE. The length of the CDR3 is 15 residues. CDR3 amino acids: CASSPRLGKGNIQYF. DNA for the CDR3: TGTGCCAGCAGCCCCCGGTTGGGAAAAGGGAACATTCAGTACTTC.

The rearrangement uses TRBV19 and TRBJ2-1; 8 bases map to TRBD1. The CDR3 runs to 15 residues. V was pared by 5 bases and J by 3 bases, with 6 bases of the junction left unmatched. Germline V CDR1 and CDR2: LNHDA, SQIVND (reference sequence). Written as DNA, the CDR3 is TGTGCCAGTAGTGCGACAGGGGAGAACTACAATGAGCAGTTCTTC. Residues: CASSATGENYNEQFF.

The chain couples TRBV29-1 to TRBJ1-6; D unclear. The germline V gene encodes CDR1 SQVTM and CDR2 ANQGSEA. The CDR3 runs 17 residues. The V gene lost 5 bases and the J gene lost 2 bases, with 19 bases spanning the gap. CDR3: CSVIYRAQRAYNSPLHF. The DNA of the CDR3 is TGCAGCGTTATCTATCGGGCGCAAAGGGCCTATAATTCACCCCTCCACTTT.